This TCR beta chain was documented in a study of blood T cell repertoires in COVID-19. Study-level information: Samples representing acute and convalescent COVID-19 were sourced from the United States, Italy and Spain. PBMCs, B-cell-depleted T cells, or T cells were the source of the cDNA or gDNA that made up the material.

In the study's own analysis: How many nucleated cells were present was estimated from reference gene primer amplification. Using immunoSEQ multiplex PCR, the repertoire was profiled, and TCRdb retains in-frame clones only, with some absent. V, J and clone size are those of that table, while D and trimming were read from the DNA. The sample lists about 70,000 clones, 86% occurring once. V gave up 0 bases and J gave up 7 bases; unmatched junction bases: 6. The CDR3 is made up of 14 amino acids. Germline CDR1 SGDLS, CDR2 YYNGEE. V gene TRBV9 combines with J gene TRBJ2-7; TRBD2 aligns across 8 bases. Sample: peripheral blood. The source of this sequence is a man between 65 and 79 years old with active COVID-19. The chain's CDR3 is CASSVGSGVGEQYF. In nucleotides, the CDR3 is TGTGCCAGCAGCGTAGGTAGCGGGGTTGGAGAGCAGTACTTC.